Listed below are T cell receptor beta chains from one sample, sequenced in a study of blood T cells in healthy people across ages. TCRdb reanalysed the 5' RACE reads using MiXCR and keeps one entry per CDR3 protein. The sample has about 1.8 million distinct CDR3 sequences, about 49% seen once. Specimen: blood. The receptor set was obtained from a woman in her thirties or forties in good health. The CDR3 runs from the conserved cysteine through the conserved F or W. The D gene is left open where the match is weak. Size is omitted from some rows. Given values are once, few, many or a class for expanded clones.

v_call: TRBV9; d_call: -; clone_size: -; j_call: TRBJ2-1; cdr3_nt: TGTGCCAGCAGCGTAGACCCCTCCCGAGGTCATACGGAGCATGAGCAGTTCTTC; cdr3_aa: CASSVDPSRGHTEHEQFF
v_call: TRBV7-2; d_call: -; clone_size: few; j_call: TRBJ2-7; cdr3_nt: TGTGCCAGCAGCTTAGAACGGAACTCTCGGGGGCAGTACTTC; cdr3_aa: CASSLERNSRGQYF
v_call: TRBV20-1; d_call: -; clone_size: -; j_call: TRBJ2-3; cdr3_nt: TGCAGTGCCTCATCAGGCTCCAGCTCTGGCACAGATACGCAGTATTTT; cdr3_aa: CSASSGSSSGTDTQYF
v_call: TRBV27; d_call: -; clone_size: few; j_call: TRBJ2-6; cdr3_nt: TGTGCCAGCAGTTTCGGGTCCCCCTCTGGGGCCAACGTCCTGACTTTC; cdr3_aa: CASSFGSPSGANVLTF
v_call: TRBV5-1; d_call: -; clone_size: few; j_call: TRBJ2-1; cdr3_nt: TGCGCCAGCAGCTTGAGGGGGTTCAATGAGCAGTTCTTC; cdr3_aa: CASSLRGFNEQFF
v_call: TRBV6-1; d_call: -; clone_size: few; j_call: TRBJ2-3; cdr3_nt: TGTGCCAGCAGTGAATCGGAGGGAGCAGATACGCAGTATTTT; cdr3_aa: CASSESEGADTQYF
v_call: TRBV12-3/TRBV12-4; d_call: TRBD1; clone_size: -; j_call: TRBJ1-1; cdr3_nt: TGTGCCAGTAGGACAGGGGGCGGGATGGGCACTGAAGCTTTCTTT; cdr3_aa: CASRTGGGMGTEAFF
v_call: TRBV7-2; d_call: TRBD1; clone_size: -; j_call: TRBJ2-7; cdr3_nt: TGTGCCAGCAGTTCACCGGGACAGATTTTCCACGAGCAGTACTTC; cdr3_aa: CASSSPGQIFHEQYF
v_call: TRBV28; d_call: TRBD1; clone_size: -; j_call: TRBJ2-7; cdr3_nt: TGTGCCAGCAGGTCAGGGGGCGCGATCTACGAGCAGTACTTC; cdr3_aa: CASRSGGAIYEQYF
v_call: TRBV20-1; d_call: TRBD2; clone_size: -; j_call: TRBJ2-3; cdr3_nt: TGCAGTGCTAGAGATCCGCTAGCGGGGGGTCAGGATACGCAGTATTTT; cdr3_aa: CSARDPLAGGQDTQYF
v_call: TRBV5-1; d_call: TRBD2; clone_size: -; j_call: TRBJ2-5; cdr3_nt: TGCGCCAGCAGCTTGAGTGTAGCGGGGATAAAAGAGACCCAGTACTTC; cdr3_aa: CASSLSVAGIKETQYF
v_call: TRBV20-1; d_call: -; clone_size: -; j_call: TRBJ2-3; cdr3_nt: TGCAGTGCCAAGGCAACTAGCACAGATACGCAGTATTTT; cdr3_aa: CSAKATSTDTQYF
v_call: TRBV6-2/TRBV6-3; d_call: TRBD2; clone_size: few; j_call: TRBJ2-6; cdr3_nt: TGTGCCAGCAGTTACGGGAGGGTCCACGGCCCCTCTGGGGCCAACGTCCTGACTTTC; cdr3_aa: CASSYGRVHGPSGANVLTF
v_call: TRBV15; d_call: TRBD1; clone_size: -; j_call: TRBJ2-4; cdr3_nt: TGTGCCACCAGCAGGTCCGGGACAGGGGCCAAAAACATTCAGTACTTC; cdr3_aa: CATSRSGTGAKNIQYF
v_call: TRBV11-1; d_call: -; clone_size: -; j_call: TRBJ2-3; cdr3_nt: TGTGCCAGCAGCGTTCAACCGGGCACAGATACGCAGTATTTT; cdr3_aa: CASSVQPGTDTQYF
v_call: TRBV20-1; d_call: -; clone_size: -; j_call: TRBJ2-5; cdr3_nt: TGCAGTGCTGGGAGACAGTTGGAGACCCAGTACTTC; cdr3_aa: CSAGRQLETQYF
v_call: TRBV27; d_call: TRBD1; clone_size: few; j_call: TRBJ2-6; cdr3_nt: TGTGCCAGCAGTTTATCCCCGGGACAGGGAAGGACTGGGGCCAACGTCCTGACTTTC; cdr3_aa: CASSLSPGQGRTGANVLTF
v_call: TRBV6-1; d_call: -; clone_size: -; j_call: TRBJ1-5; cdr3_nt: TGTGCCAGCAGTGAGTCAATCAATCAGCCCCAGCATTTT; cdr3_aa: CASSESINQPQHF
v_call: TRBV29-1; d_call: TRBD1; clone_size: -; j_call: TRBJ2-7; cdr3_nt: TGCAGCGTTGAAGAACGGACAGGGCGAACCTCCTACGAGCAGTACTTC; cdr3_aa: CSVEERTGRTSYEQYF
v_call: TRBV28; d_call: -; clone_size: few; j_call: TRBJ2-1; cdr3_nt: TGTGCCAGCGCTTACGGTCAAGGCGGTGAGCAGTTCTTC; cdr3_aa: CASAYGQGGEQFF
v_call: TRBV28; d_call: -; clone_size: -; j_call: TRBJ1-4; cdr3_nt: TGTGCCAGCAGTTTGTGGCGGGAAACTAATGAAAAACTGTTTTTT; cdr3_aa: CASSLWRETNEKLFF
v_call: TRBV11-2; d_call: -; clone_size: -; j_call: TRBJ1-1; cdr3_nt: TGTGCCAGCAGCTCACCCCCTCTGGTCACTGTAGCTTTCTTT; cdr3_aa: CASSSPPLVTVAFF